This T cell receptor beta chain was observed in a study of control samples from healthy donors and cancer patients. Sequenced by immunoSEQ multiplex PCR; TCRdb stores in-frame clones only, minus some. The sample lists about 76,000 clones, approximately 91% occurring once. There are 13 residues in the CDR3. Trimming stripped 7 bases from V and 2 bases from J, with 11 bases between. CDR1 is ENHRY and CDR2 is SYGVKD in the germline V gene. The sequenced material came from PBMCs. This chain connects TRBV10-3 to TRBJ1-1, with D possibly being TRBD1 (5 bases). The TCR sequence derives from a woman between 50 and 59 years old with colorectal cancer. This CDR3 is CAIIGQGNTEAFF. The CDR3 coding sequence is TGTGCCATCATCGGGCAGGGCAACACTGAAGCTTTCTTT.